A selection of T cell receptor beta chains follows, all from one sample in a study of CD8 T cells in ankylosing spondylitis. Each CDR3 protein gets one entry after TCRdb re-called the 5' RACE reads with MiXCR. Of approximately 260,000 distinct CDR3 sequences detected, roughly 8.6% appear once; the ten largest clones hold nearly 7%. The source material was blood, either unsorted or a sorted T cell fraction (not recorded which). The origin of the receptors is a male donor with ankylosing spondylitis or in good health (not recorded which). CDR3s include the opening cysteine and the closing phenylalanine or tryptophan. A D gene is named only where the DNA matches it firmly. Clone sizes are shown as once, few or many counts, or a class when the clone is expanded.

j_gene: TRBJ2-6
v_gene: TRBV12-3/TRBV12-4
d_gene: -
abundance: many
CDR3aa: CASSQSGANVLTF

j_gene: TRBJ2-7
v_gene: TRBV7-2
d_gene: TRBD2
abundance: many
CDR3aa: CASSLGGSGSYEQYF

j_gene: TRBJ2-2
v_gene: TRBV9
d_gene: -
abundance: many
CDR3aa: CASSPRRADGTGELFF

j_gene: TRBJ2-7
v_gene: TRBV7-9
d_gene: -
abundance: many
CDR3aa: CASSLGRESSYEQYF

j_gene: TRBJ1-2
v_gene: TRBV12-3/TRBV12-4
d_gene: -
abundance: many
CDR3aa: CASSSARGNYGYTF

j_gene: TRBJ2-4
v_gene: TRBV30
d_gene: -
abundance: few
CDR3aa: CACTGTGLLLAKNIQYF

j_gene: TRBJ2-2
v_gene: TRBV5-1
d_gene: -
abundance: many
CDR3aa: CASSFTTTNTGELFF

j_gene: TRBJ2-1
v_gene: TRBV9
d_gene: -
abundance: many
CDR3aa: CASSVLDVRGGEQFF

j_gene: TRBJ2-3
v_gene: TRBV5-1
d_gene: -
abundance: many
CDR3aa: CASSLSQGRTDTQYF

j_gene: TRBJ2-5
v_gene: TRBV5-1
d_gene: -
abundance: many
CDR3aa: CASSLGSGSFGETQYF